This TCR beta chain was sequenced during a study of CD4+ T cells in melanoma (dated by TCRdb to 2021 to 2024). The study in broad terms: The study investigated neoantigen-specific CD4+ T cells in human melanoma.

Remarks on this clone: Its antigen remains unidentified. Base qualities were left out, and no much larger clone turns up one base away.

The donors were melanoma patients. Broader findings and caveats from the paper: Diverse differentiation states were reported to be shown by neoantigen-specific CD4+ T cells in melanoma. Neoantigen-specific CD4+ T cells were reported to be correlated with the function of CD8+ T cells, macrophages and B cells.

Libraries were made using the immunoSEQ multiplex PCR assay. TCRdb retrieved this table from immuneACCESS and kept in-frame rearrangements only. Not all clones are present; in checked studies, unresolved V genes account for under half, and no reason is known for the remainder. The sample has around 110,000 clones on record, around 93% of them singletons. The ten largest clones represent 2.5% to 3.5% of the sample. The receptor was derived from a human donor with melanoma. The sequenced sample was peripheral blood.

The CDR3 protein sequence reads: CASSRTGGKNIQYF. At the DNA level, the sequence is TGTGCCAGCAGCCGGACAGGGGGCAAAAACATTCAGTACTTC. The rearrangement combines TRBV6-5 with TRBJ2-4; 10 of the junction bases match TRBD1. The CDR3 spans 14 residues, from the cysteine through the phenylalanine. Only the CDR3 DNA stays, 42 bases, in frame from base 1. Here V drops 6 bases and J drops 3 bases, and the junction holds 2 bases not matched to any gene. CDR1 MNHEY and CDR2 SVGAGI were looked up in the germline V gene.